This T cell receptor (beta chain) was recorded in a study of shared clonotypes between healthy human individuals. The CDR3 length is 16 residues. The germline gives CDR1 SGHVS, CDR2 FNYEAQ. The ends lost 4 bases at V and 0 bases at J; junction bases unmatched: 5. In the case of this clone: Its antigen is undetermined.

The CD8 memory sample joined CD45RO+ cells and CCR7-negative CD45RA+ cells. The data were produced by immunoSEQ multiplex PCR, yet TCRdb's version contains in-frame clones alone and is incomplete. This sample yields approximately 97,000 clones, of which 65% to 70% are seen a single time; approximately 49% belongs to the top ten. Overall study findings and caveats: Naive CD4 clonotypes were shared across several donors at around 5.4%. Among non-shared clonotypes, generation probabilities were lower than among those shared by all four donors.

This chain connects TRBV7-6 to TRBJ2-4; 8 nucleotides agree with TRBD1. This TCR was sampled from a man aged 25 to 45 in good health. Sequenced: memory CD8+ T cells sorted from blood. The sample's subset: CD45RO+ cells pooled with CCR7-negative TemRA cells. CDR3 loop: CASSSGGLVAKNIQYF. As DNA, the CDR3 is TGTGCCAGCAGCTCAGGGGGCTTGGTAGCCAAAAACATTCAGTACTTC.